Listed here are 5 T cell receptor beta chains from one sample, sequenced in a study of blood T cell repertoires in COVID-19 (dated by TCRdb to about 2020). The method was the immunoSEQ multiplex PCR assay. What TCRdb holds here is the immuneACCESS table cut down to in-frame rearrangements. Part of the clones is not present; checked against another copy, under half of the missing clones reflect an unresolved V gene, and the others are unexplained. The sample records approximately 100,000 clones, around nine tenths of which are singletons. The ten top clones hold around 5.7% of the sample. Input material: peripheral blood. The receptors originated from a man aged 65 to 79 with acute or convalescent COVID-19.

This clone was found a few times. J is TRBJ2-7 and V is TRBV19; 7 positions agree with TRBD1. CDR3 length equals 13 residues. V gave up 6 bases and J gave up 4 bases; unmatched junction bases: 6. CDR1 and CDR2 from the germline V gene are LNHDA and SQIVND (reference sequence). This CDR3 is CASSVKGAYEQYF. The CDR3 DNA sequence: TGTGCCAGTAGCGTAAAGGGGGCTTACGAGCAGTACTTC.

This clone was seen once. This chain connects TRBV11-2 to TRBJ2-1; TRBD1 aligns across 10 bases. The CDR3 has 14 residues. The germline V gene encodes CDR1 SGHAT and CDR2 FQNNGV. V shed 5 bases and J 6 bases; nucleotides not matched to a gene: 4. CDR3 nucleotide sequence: TGTGCCAGCAGCGCCGGGACAGGGGTCAATGAGCAGTTCTTC. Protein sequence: CASSAGTGVNEQFF.

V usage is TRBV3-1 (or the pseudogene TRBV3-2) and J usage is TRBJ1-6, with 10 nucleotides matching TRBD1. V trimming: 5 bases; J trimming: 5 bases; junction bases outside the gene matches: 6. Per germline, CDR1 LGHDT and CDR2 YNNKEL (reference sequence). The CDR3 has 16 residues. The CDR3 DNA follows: TGTGCCAGCAGCTTCCGGACAGGGGGAAATAATTCACCCCTCCACTTT. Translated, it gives CASSFRTGGNNSPLHF.

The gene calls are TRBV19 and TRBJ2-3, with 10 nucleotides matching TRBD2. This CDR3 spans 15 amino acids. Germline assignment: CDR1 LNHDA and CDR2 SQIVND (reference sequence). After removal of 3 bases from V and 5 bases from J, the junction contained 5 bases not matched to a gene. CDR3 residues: CASSIPSSGRDTQYF. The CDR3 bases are TGTGCCAGTAGTATCCCGTCTAGCGGGAGAGATACGCAGTATTTT.

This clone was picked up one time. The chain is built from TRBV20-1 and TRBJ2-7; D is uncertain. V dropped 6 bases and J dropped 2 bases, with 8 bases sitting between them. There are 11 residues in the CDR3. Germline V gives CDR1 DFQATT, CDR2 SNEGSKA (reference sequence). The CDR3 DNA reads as TGCAGTGCCCCCTTTGCCTACGAGCAGTACTTC. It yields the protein CSAPFAYEQYF.